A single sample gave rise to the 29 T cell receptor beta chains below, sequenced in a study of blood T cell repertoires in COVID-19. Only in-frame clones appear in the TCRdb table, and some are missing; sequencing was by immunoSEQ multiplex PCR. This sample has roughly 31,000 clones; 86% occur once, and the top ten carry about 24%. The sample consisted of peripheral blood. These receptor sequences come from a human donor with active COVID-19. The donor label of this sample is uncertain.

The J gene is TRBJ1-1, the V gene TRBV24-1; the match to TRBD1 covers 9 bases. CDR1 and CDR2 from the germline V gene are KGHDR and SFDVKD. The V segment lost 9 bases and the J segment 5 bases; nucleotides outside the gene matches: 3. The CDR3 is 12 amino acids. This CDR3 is CATETGGTEAFF. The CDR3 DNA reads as TGTGCCACCGAGACAGGGGGGACTGAAGCTTTCTTT.

CDR3 bases: TGCGCCAGCAGCTTGGGCCTAACTAGCACAGATACGCAGTATTTT. This sequence encodes CASSLGLTSTDTQYF. The chain joins TRBV5-1 to TRBJ2-3, with D uncertain. CDR1 and CDR2 (germline): SGHRS, YFSETQ. CDR3 length: 15 residues. Trimming stripped 0 bases from V and 0 bases from J, with 8 bases between. Looking up the rest from reference TRBV5-1 and TRBJ2-3 gives the full variable domain: KAGVTQTPRYLIKTRGQQVTLSCSPISGHRSVSWYQQTPGQGLQFLFEYFSETQRNKGNFPGRFSGRQFSNSRSEMNVSTLELGDSALYLCASSLGLTSTDTQYFGPGTRLTVL.

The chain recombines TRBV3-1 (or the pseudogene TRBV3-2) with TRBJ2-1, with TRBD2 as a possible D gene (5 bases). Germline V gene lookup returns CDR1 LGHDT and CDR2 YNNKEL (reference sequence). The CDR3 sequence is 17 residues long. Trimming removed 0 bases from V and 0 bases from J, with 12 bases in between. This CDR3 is CASSQDTTGSSYNEQFF. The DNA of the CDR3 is TGTGCCAGCAGCCAAGATACTACGGGGAGCTCCTACAATGAGCAGTTCTTC.

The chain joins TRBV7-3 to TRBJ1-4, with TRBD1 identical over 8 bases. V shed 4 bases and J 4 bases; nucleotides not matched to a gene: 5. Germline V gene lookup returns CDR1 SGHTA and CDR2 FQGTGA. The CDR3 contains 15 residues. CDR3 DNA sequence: TGTGCCAGCAGCTCTTCAGGGGGCCTTAATGAAAAACTGTTTTTT. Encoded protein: CASSSSGGLNEKLFF.

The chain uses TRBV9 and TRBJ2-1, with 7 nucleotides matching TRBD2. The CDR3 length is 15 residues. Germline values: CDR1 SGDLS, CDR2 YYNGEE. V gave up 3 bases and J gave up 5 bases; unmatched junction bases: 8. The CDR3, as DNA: TGTGCCAGCAGCGAGTATGGACTAGGAAACAATGAGCAGTTCTTC. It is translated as CASSEYGLGNNEQFF.

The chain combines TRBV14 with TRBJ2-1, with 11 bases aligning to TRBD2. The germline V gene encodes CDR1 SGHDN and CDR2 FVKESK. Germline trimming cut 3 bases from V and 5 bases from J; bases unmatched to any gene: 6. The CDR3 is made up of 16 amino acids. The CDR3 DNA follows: TGTGCCAGCAGCCAGGACGGGACTAGCGGTCACAATGAGCAGTTCTTC. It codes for CASSQDGTSGHNEQFF.

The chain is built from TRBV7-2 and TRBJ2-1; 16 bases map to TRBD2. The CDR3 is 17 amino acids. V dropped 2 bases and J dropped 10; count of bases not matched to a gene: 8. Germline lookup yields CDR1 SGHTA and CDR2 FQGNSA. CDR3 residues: CASSLWFGTSGRGEQFF. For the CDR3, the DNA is TGTGCCAGCAGCTTATGGTTCGGGACTAGCGGGAGGGGCGAGCAGTTCTTC.

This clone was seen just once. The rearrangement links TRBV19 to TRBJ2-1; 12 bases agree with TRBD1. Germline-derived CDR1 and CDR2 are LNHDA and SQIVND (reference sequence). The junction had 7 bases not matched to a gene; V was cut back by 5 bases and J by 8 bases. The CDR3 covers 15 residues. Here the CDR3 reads CASSGRDRGLDEQFF. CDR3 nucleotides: TGTGCCAGTAGTGGCCGGGACAGGGGGCTCGATGAGCAGTTCTTC.

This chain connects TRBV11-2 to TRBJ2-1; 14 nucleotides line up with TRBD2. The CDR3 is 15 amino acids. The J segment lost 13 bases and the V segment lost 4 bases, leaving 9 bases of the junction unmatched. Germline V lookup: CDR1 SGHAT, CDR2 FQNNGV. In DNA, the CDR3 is TGTGCCAGCAGCTACCCCCGACTAGCGGGGGGGCAACAGTTCTTC. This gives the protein CASSYPRLAGGQQFF.

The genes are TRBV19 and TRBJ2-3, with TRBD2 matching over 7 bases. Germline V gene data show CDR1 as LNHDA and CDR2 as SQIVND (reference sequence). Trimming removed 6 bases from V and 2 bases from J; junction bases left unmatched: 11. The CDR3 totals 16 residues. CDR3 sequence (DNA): TGTGCCAGTAGCGTATTTGGGGGGACTAACACAGATACGCAGTATTTT. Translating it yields CASSVFGGTNTDTQYF.

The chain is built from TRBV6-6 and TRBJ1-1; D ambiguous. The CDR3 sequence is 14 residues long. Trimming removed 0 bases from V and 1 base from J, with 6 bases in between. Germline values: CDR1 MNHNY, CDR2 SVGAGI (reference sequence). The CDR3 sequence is CASSYSEPNTEAFF. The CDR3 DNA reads TGTGCCAGCAGTTACTCGGAGCCGAACACTGAAGCTTTCTTT.

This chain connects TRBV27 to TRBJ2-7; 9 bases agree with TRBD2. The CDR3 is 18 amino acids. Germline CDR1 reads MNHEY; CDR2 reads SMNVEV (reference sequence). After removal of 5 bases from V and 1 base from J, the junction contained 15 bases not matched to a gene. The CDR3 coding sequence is TGTGCCAGCAGTCCCCGGCGGGAGGGTTATACTGGTTCCTACGAGCAGTACTTC. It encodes CASSPRREGYTGSYEQYF.

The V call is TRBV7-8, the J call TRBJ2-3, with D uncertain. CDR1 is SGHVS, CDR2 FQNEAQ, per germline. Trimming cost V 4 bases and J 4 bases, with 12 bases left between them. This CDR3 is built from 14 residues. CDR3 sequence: CASSSKTGPDTQYF. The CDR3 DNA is TGTGCCAGCAGCTCCAAGACTGGCCCAGATACGCAGTATTTT.

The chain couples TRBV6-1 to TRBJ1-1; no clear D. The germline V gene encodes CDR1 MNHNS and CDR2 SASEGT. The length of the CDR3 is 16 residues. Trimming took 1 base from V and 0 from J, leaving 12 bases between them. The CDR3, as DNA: TGTGCCAGCAGTGAAGTGGGTGGAGGAATGAACACTGAAGCTTTCTTT. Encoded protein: CASSEVGGGMNTEAFF.

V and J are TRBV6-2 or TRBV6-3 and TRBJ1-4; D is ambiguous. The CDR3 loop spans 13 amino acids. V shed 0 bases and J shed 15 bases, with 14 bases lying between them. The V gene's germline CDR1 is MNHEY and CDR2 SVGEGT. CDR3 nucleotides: TGTGCCAGCAGTTACTCGTGGTTCGGGGAAGTGTTTTTT. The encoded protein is CASSYSWFGEVFF.

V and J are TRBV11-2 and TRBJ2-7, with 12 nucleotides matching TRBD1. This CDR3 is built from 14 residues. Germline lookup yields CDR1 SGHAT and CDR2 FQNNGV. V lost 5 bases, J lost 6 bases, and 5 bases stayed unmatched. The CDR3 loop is CASSRDRGRFEQYF. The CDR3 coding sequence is TGTGCCAGCAGCCGGGACAGGGGGCGCTTCGAGCAGTACTTC.

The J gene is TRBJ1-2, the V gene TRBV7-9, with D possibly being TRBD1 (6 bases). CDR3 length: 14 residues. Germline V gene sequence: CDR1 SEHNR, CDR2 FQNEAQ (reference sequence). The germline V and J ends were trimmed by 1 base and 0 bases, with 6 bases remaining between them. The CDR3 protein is CASSLGQANYGYTF. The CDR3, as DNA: TGTGCCAGCAGCTTAGGACAGGCTAACTATGGCTACACCTTC.

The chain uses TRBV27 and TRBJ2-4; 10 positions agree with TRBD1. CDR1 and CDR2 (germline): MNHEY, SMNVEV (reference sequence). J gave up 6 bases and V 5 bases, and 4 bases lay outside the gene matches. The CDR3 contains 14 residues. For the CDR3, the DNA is TGTGCCAGCAGTGATGGGACAGGGGTAAACATTCAGTACTTC. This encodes CASSDGTGVNIQYF.

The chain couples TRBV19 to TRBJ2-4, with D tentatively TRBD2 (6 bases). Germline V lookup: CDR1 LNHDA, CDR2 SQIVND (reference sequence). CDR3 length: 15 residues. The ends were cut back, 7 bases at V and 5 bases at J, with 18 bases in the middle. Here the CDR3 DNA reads TGTGCCAGTACCTCTATAAGGGGAGGAGAAAACATTCAGTACTTC. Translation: CASTSIRGGENIQYF.

The CDR3 nucleotides read TGTGCCAGCTCACCAGGGGCTAACACCGGGGAGCTGTTTTTT. Translated: CASSPGANTGELFF. This rearrangement joins TRBV18 to TRBJ2-2; a possible D gene is TRBD1 (5 bases). Per germline, CDR1 KGHSH and CDR2 LQKENI. CDR3 length: 14 residues. The V gene lost 2 bases and the J gene lost 2 bases, with 6 bases spanning the gap.

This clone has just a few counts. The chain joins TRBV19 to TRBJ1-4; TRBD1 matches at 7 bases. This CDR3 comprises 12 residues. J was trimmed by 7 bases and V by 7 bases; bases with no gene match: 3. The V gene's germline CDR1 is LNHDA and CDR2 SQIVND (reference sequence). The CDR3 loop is CASTGQAEKLFF. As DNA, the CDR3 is TGTGCCAGTACCGGACAGGCTGAAAAACTGTTTTTT.

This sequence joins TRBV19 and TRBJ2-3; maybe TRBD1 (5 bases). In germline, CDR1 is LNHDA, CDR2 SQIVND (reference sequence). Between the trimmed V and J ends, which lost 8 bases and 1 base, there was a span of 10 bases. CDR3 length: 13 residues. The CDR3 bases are TGTGCCAGTCAAGGCAGGGGCACAGATACGCAGTATTTT. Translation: CASQGRGTDTQYF. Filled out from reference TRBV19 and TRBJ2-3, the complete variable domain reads DGGITQSPKYLFRKEGQNVTLSCEQNLNHDAMYWYRQDPGQGLRLIYYSQIVNDFQKGDIAEGYSVSREKKESFPLTVTSAQKNPTAFYLCASQGRGTDTQYFGPGTRLTVL.

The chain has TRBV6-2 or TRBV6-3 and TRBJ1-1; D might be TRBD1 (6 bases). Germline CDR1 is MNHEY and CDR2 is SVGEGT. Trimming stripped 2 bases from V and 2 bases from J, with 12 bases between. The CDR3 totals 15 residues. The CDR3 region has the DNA TGTGCCAGCAGTTACCAGGGGCTGATTAACACTGAAGCTTTCTTT. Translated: CASSYQGLINTEAFF.

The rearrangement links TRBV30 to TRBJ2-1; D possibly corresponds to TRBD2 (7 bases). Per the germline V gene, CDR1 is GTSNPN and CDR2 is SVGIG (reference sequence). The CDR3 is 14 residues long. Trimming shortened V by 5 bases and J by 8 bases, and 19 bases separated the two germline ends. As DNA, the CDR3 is TGTGCCTGGGCAGCCGGGGGGCCTAGAGATGAGCAGTTCTTC. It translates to CAWAAGGPRDEQFF.

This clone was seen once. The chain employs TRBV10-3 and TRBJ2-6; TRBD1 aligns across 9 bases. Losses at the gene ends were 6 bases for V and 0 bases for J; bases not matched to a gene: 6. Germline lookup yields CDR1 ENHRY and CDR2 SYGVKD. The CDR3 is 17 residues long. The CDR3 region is CAIRGQGLNSGANVLTF. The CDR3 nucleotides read TGTGCCATCAGAGGACAGGGGCTTAACTCTGGGGCCAACGTCCTGACTTTC.

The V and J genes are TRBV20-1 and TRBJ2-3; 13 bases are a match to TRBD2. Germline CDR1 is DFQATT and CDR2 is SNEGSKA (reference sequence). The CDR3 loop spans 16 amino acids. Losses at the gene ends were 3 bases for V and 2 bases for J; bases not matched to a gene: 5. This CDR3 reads CSASPGLAGDTDTQYF. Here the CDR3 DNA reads TGCAGTGCTAGTCCTGGACTAGCGGGGGACACAGATACGCAGTATTTT.

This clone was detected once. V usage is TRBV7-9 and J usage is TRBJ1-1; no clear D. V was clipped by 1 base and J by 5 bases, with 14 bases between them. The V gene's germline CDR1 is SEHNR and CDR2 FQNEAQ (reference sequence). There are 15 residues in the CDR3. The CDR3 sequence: CASSLGLGPGTEAFF. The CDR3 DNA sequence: TGTGCCAGCAGCTTAGGACTCGGCCCGGGGACTGAAGCTTTCTTT.

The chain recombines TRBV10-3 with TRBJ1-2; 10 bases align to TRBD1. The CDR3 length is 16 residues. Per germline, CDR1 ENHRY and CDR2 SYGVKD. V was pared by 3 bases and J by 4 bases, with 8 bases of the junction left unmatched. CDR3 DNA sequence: TGTGCCATCAGTGACCCAAAGACAGGGGGCGTCTATGGCTACACCTTC. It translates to CAISDPKTGGVYGYTF.

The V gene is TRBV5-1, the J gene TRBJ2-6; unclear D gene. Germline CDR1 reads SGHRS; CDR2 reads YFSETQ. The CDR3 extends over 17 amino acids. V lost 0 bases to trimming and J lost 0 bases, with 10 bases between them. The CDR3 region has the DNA TGCGCCAGCAGCTTGGGCCAGGTGAGCTCTGGGGCCAACGTCCTGACTTTC. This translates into CASSLGQVSSGANVLTF.